The 18 T cell receptor beta chains in this list originate from one sample, sequenced in a study of a mutant IDH1 vaccine in newly diagnosed glioma. Measured with immunoSEQ multiplex PCR; TCRdb has only the in-frame clones, and not every one. The sample holds some 70,000 clones; approximately 79% are singletons and the top ten take more than 6.5%. As to time point: baseline, week 1 (first vaccination visit). Treatment meaning: pre-vaccination baseline after standard-of-care therapy. The sample here was PBMCs, taken from a glioma patient treated with radiotherapy, temozolomide or both. These receptors all stem from a man in his fifties or sixties with glioma.

The genes are TRBV29-1 and TRBJ1-1; D perhaps matches TRBD1 (5 bases). Per the germline V gene, CDR1 is SQVTM and CDR2 is ANQGSEA. This CDR3 has 14 residues. The V end was cut by 7 bases, the J end by 3 bases, with 18 bases between. CDR3 nucleotides: TGCAGCGCAGAGTATAGAGGAGGGGACACTGAAGCTTTCTTT. Encoded protein: CSAEYRGGDTEAFF.

This chain uses TRBV19 with TRBJ1-2; TRBD1 might be the D (6 bases). The CDR3 length is 14 residues. Germline V CDR1 and CDR2: LNHDA, SQIVND (reference sequence). V was cut by 6 bases and J by 0 bases, with 11 bases left in between. CDR3 sequence: CASRAQGTNYGYTF. In nucleotides, the CDR3 is TGTGCCAGTAGGGCACAGGGTACTAACTATGGCTACACCTTC. The full variable domain, its missing parts supplied by reference TRBV19 and TRBJ1-2, is DGGITQSPKYLFRKEGQNVTLSCEQNLNHDAMYWYRQDPGQGLRLIYYSQIVNDFQKGDIAEGYSVSREKKESFPLTVTSAQKNPTAFYLCASRAQGTNYGYTFGSGTRLTVV.

The rearrangement links TRBV6-5 to TRBJ2-7; D assignment may be TRBD1 or TRBD2 (5 bases each). V shed 5 bases and J shed 7 bases, with 21 bases lying between them. CDR3 size: 15 residues. CDR1 and CDR2 from the germline V gene are MNHEY and SVGAGI. The CDR3 here is CASSPGGSRSGEQYF. The CDR3 DNA reads as TGTGCCAGCAGTCCTGGGGGTTCTAGGTCGGGGGAGCAGTACTTC.

The chain carries TRBV2 and TRBJ2-7, with D hard to call. This CDR3 has 12 residues. V gave up 3 bases and J gave up 4 bases, with 7 bases separating them. Germline lookup yields CDR1 SNHLY and CDR2 FYNNEI. CDR3 residues: CASSDSLYEQYF. In nucleotides, the CDR3 is TGTGCCAGCAGTGATTCTCTTTACGAGCAGTACTTC. Drawing the rest from reference TRBV2 and TRBJ2-7, the complete variable domain is EPEVTQTPSHQVTQMGQEVILRCVPISNHLYFYWYRQILGQKVEFLVSFYNNEISEKSEIFDDQFSVERPDGSNFTLKIRSTKLEDSAMYFCASSDSLYEQYFGPGTRLTVT.

This rearrangement joins TRBV5-1 to TRBJ2-1, with 9 nucleotides matching TRBD1. Germline V lookup: CDR1 SGHRS, CDR2 YFSETQ. Trimming took 3 bases from V and 2 from J; bases not matched to a gene: 3. This CDR3 is 15 amino acids long. CDR3 region: CASSYGTGTYNEQFF. The CDR3 DNA reads as TGCGCCAGCAGCTACGGGACAGGGACCTACAATGAGCAGTTCTTC.

Judged by abundance, this clone is medium-sized. This chain uses TRBV5-1 with TRBJ1-1; TRBD1 agrees at 7 bases. The CDR3 loop spans 14 amino acids. V shed 4 bases, J shed 2 bases, and the junction held 5 bases outside the gene matches. Germline CDR1 SGHRS, CDR2 YFSETQ. The CDR3 DNA sequence: TGCGCCAGCAGCCTGACAGGGAGTAACACTGAAGCTTTCTTT. As protein: CASSLTGSNTEAFF.

This chain connects TRBV10-3 to TRBJ2-7; the match to TRBD1 covers 8 bases. V was clipped by 6 bases and J by 3 bases; unmatched bases: 10. CDR1 and CDR2 from the germline V gene are ENHRY and SYGVKD. The CDR3 extends over 15 amino acids. This CDR3 reads CAISETGARGYEQYF. The CDR3 DNA sequence: TGTGCCATCAGCGAGACAGGGGCCAGGGGCTACGAGCAGTACTTC.

This clone occurred a few times. J is TRBJ1-2 and V is TRBV11-1; D ambiguous. There are 14 residues in the CDR3. The germline V gene has CDR1 SGHAT and CDR2 FQDESV (reference sequence). V was pared by 5 bases and J by 7 bases, with 17 bases between. The DNA for the CDR3 is TGTGCCAGCAGCGCCCTCCGATCCACGGGTGGCTACACCTTC. Amino acids: CASSALRSTGGYTF.

The chain recombines TRBV4-1 with TRBJ2-2; D remains ambiguous. V gave up 0 bases and J gave up 0 bases, with 5 bases separating them. The CDR3 has 15 amino acids. Germline V lookup: CDR1 MGHRA, CDR2 YSYEKL. CDR3 nucleotides: TGCGCCAGCAGCCAAGAGCCAGCGAACACCGGGGAGCTGTTTTTT. The encoded protein is CASSQEPANTGELFF.

The chain carries TRBV7-2 and TRBJ1-1; D perhaps matches TRBD1 (6 bases). From germline, CDR1 is SGHTA and CDR2 FQGNSA. V lost 8 bases and J 1 base, leaving 11 bases between the germline ends. The CDR3 is 13 residues long. For the CDR3, the DNA is TGTGCCAGCCGACAGGTGAGGAACACTGAAGCTTTCTTT. Encoded protein: CASRQVRNTEAFF.

This sequence joins TRBV10-3 and TRBJ2-5; D perhaps matches TRBD2 (5 bases). The CDR3 is 12 residues long. Trimming cost V 8 bases and J 2 bases, with 9 bases left between them. In germline, CDR1 is ENHRY, CDR2 SYGVKD. The DNA for the CDR3 is TGTGCCATCGGAGGATTACAAGAGACCCAGTACTTC. Encoded protein: CAIGGLQETQYF.

This clone was recorded only once. The chain carries TRBV18 and TRBJ2-7; weak D call: TRBD1 (5 bases). CDR3 length equals 13 residues. Germline assignment: CDR1 KGHSH and CDR2 LQKENI. Trimming left V 2 bases short and J 5 bases short, with 10 bases between. The CDR3 protein is CASSPGAKDEQYF. For the CDR3, the DNA is TGTGCCAGCTCACCAGGGGCCAAGGACGAGCAGTACTTC. Full variable domain (rest looked up from reference TRBV18 and TRBJ2-7): NAGVMQNPRHLVRRRGQEARLRCSPMKGHSHVYWYRQLPEEGLKFMVYLQKENIIDESGMPKERFSAEFPKEGPSILRIQQVVRGDSAAYFCASSPGAKDEQYFGPGTRLTVT.

The genes are TRBV19 and TRBJ1-3, with TRBD1 matching 7 bases. The V and J ends lost 3 bases and 7 bases, in that order; junction bases with no gene match: 9. The germline V gene has CDR1 LNHDA and CDR2 SQIVND (reference sequence). The CDR3 runs 15 residues. The CDR3 loop reads CASSIVPGQMNTIYF. CDR3 sequence (DNA): TGTGCCAGTAGTATTGTACCGGGACAGATGAACACCATATATTTT.

The chain joins TRBV6-1 to TRBJ2-2; TRBD2 is a possible D gene (6 bases). This CDR3 is 15 amino acids long. Per germline, CDR1 MNHNS and CDR2 SASEGT. The V and J ends lost 6 bases and 3 bases respectively, with 14 bases between them. The CDR3, as DNA: TGTGCCAGCAGCGGACGGAGGGGCTACACCGGGGAGCTGTTTTTT. This codes for CASSGRRGYTGELFF.

The chain recombines TRBV2 with TRBJ1-3; 7 nucleotides agree with TRBD1. The germline gives CDR1 SNHLY, CDR2 FYNNEI. The CDR3 runs to 17 residues. With V trimmed by 8 bases and J by 7 bases, 20 bases remained unmatched. The CDR3 coding sequence is TGTGCCAGCGGAATTGACAGGGCCTCTGGAAACGGGAACACCATATATTTT. Translated: CASGIDRASGNGNTIYF. Full variable domain (outside the CDR3, taken from reference TRBV2 and TRBJ1-3): EPEVTQTPSHQVTQMGQEVILRCVPISNHLYFYWYRQILGQKVEFLVSFYNNEISEKSEIFDDQFSVERPDGSNFTLKIRSTKLEDSAMYFCASGIDRASGNGNTIYFGEGSWLTVV.

The rearrangement uses TRBV10-3 and TRBJ1-1; D is uncertain. Germline CDR1 and CDR2: ENHRY and SYGVKD. The CDR3 covers 12 residues. The V end was cut by 5 bases, the J end by 5 bases, with 9 bases between. The CDR3 region is CAISTSGTEAFF. CDR3 in DNA: TGTGCCATCAGTACGAGTGGAACTGAAGCTTTCTTT.

The chain has TRBV9 and TRBJ1-2; D may be TRBD1 (6 bases). Trimming pared 3 bases from V and 8 bases from J, leaving 11 bases between. Germline CDR1 is SGDLS and CDR2 is YYNGEE. CDR3 length equals 12 residues. CDR3 protein: CASSEGGGGYTF. The CDR3 DNA is TGTGCCAGCAGCGAGGGGGGTGGGGGCTACACCTTC.

This chain joins TRBV5-6 and TRBJ1-1; TRBD1 matches at 7 bases. The V and J ends lost 3 bases and 2 bases, in that order; junction bases with no gene match: 7. The germline V gene encodes CDR1 SGHDT and CDR2 YYEEEE. The CDR3 has 15 residues. The CDR3 loop is CASSWDRRFNTEAFF. Here the CDR3 DNA reads TGTGCCAGCAGCTGGGACAGACGATTCAACACTGAAGCTTTCTTT.